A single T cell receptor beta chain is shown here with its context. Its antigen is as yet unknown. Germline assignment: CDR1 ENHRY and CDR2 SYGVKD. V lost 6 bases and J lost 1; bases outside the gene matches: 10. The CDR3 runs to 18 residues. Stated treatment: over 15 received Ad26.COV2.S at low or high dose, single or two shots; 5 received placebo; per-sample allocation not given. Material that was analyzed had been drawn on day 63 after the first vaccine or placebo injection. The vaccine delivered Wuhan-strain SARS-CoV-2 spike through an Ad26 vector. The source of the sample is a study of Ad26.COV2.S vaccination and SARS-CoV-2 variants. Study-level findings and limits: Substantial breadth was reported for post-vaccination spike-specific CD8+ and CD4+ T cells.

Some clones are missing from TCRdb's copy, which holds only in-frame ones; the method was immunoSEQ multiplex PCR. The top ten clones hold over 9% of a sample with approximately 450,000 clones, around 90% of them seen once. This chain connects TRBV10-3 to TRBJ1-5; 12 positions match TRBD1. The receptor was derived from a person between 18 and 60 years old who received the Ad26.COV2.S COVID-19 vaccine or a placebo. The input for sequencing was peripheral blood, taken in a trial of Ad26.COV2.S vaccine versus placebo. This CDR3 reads CAIRGDRGPGGSNQPQHF. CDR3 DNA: TGTGCCATCAGGGGGGACAGGGGGCCCGGAGGGAGCAATCAGCCCCAGCATTTT.